The 18 T cell receptor beta chains below come from one sample, sequenced in a study of blood T cell repertoires in COVID-19. Profiled with immunoSEQ multiplex PCR; TCRdb holds only in-frame clones, not every one. The table lists about 280,000 clones, about 90% of them singletons. What was sequenced was PBMCs or T cells enriched from blood (not recorded which). These receptors originate from a young woman with acute COVID-19.

On this clone itself: The same CDR3 can be traced to other DNA sequences in this sample. This rearrangement joins TRBV18 to TRBJ2-7, with 13 nucleotides matching TRBD2. Germline-derived CDR1 and CDR2 are KGHSH and LQKENI. The CDR3 is made up of 13 amino acids. V lost 3 bases, J lost 7 bases, and 0 bases stayed unmatched. CDR3 coding DNA: TGTGCCAGCTCACCGGGACTAGCGGGAGAGCAGTACTTC. Translation: CASSPGLAGEQYF. Supplemented by reference TRBV18 and TRBJ2-7, the full variable domain reads NAGVMQNPRHLVRRRGQEARLRCSPMKGHSHVYWYRQLPEEGLKFMVYLQKENIIDESGMPKERFSAEFPKEGPSILRIQQVVRGDSAAYFCASSPGLAGEQYFGPGTRLTVT.

This sequence joins TRBV28 and TRBJ1-2, with D unresolved. V dropped 5 bases and J dropped 4 bases, with 29 bases sitting between them. Germline CDR1 MDHEN, CDR2 SYDVKM. The CDR3 loop spans 19 amino acids. CDR3 amino acids: CASSPRVLQLVLHGYGYTF. The CDR3 bases are TGTGCCAGCAGTCCCCGAGTCCTTCAACTGGTACTACATGGCTATGGCTACACCTTC.

This chain links TRBV7-6 with TRBJ2-5, with D hard to call. The ends were cut back, 5 bases at V and 7 bases at J, with 11 bases in the middle. Germline V CDR1 and CDR2: SGHVS, FNYEAQ. The CDR3 is 12 residues long. CDR3 in amino acids: CASSPIRGTQYF. CDR3 sequence (DNA): TGTGCCAGCAGCCCAATACGAGGGACCCAGTACTTC.

This chain links TRBV13 with TRBJ2-1, with 7 bases fitting TRBD2. This CDR3 region has 16 residues. Germline assignment: CDR1 PRHDT and CDR2 FYEKMQ (reference sequence). Losses at the gene ends were 5 bases for V and 0 bases for J; bases not matched to a gene: 7. The CDR3 bases are TGTGCCAGCAGCAAGATCCTAGCGGTCTCCTACAATGAGCAGTTCTTC. Its protein is CASSKILAVSYNEQFF.

The chain is built from TRBV27 and TRBJ2-7; a possible D gene is TRBD1 (6 bases). The CDR3 loop spans 12 amino acids. Germline V gene sequence: CDR1 MNHEY, CDR2 SMNVEV (reference sequence). The V gene lost 5 bases and the J gene lost 6 bases, with 11 bases spanning the gap. Here the CDR3 reads CASSPTGSEQYF. DNA of the CDR3: TGTGCCAGCAGTCCCACAGGGTCCGAGCAGTACTTC.

CDR3 residues: CASSPFLGEAYGYTF. CDR3 sequence (DNA): TGTGCCAGCAGTCCCTTTTTAGGGGAGGCCTATGGCTACACCTTC. The V gene is TRBV28, the J gene TRBJ1-2, with a tentative D call TRBD1 (5 bases). V gave up 5 bases and J gave up 4 bases, with 17 bases separating them. Germline values: CDR1 MDHEN, CDR2 SYDVKM. This CDR3 region has 15 residues.

The CDR3, as DNA: TGTGCCAGCAGTGAATTTTGGACAGGGGTGAGTGAGCAGTTCTTC. Residues: CASSEFWTGVSEQFF. The chain joins TRBV25-1 to TRBJ2-1, with TRBD1 matching over 9 bases. CDR3 length equals 15 residues. With 1 base clipped from V and 9 bases from J, the junction kept 7 bases outside the gene matches. In germline, CDR1 is MGHDK, CDR2 SYGVNS.

The rearrangement uses TRBV5-4 and TRBJ2-4; 10 nucleotides align to TRBD1. The CDR3 totals 18 residues. CDR1 and CDR2 (germline): SGHNT, YYREEE (reference sequence). V was pared by 5 bases and J by 1 base, with 12 bases of the junction left unmatched. The CDR3 sequence: CASSQEDRGWKAKNIQYF. CDR3 sequence (DNA): TGTGCCAGCAGTCAAGAGGACAGGGGGTGGAAGGCCAAAAACATTCAGTACTTC.

The V call is TRBV29-1, the J call TRBJ2-7, with 8 bases that match TRBD1. The V and J ends lost 6 bases and 0 bases, in that order; junction bases with no gene match: 7. This CDR3 comprises 14 residues. Germline assignment: CDR1 SQVTM and CDR2 ANQGSEA. CDR3: CSVSKGTGSYEQYF. In DNA form, the CDR3 reads TGCAGCGTGTCAAAGGGGACAGGCTCCTACGAGCAGTACTTC.

V gene TRBV3-1 (or the pseudogene TRBV3-2) combines with J gene TRBJ2-7; the match to TRBD2 covers 10 bases. The junction had 5 bases not matched to a gene; V was cut back by 3 bases and J by 0 bases. Looked up from germline, CDR1 is LGHDT and CDR2 is YNNKEL (reference sequence). The CDR3 is 16 residues long. As DNA, the CDR3 is TGTGCCAGCAGCCAGGGACCTAGCGGGAGCTCCTACGAGCAGTACTTC. Protein sequence: CASSQGPSGSSYEQYF.

This rearrangement joins TRBV19 to TRBJ2-5; TRBD1 might be the D (9 bases). This CDR3 spans 15 amino acids. Germline CDR1 reads LNHDA; CDR2 reads SQIVND (reference sequence). DNA for the CDR3: TGTGCATCCCGGGAGGGGACAGGGAACCAAGAGACCCAGTACTTC. Translation gives CASREGTGNQETQYF.

This sequence joins TRBV11-2 and TRBJ2-7; tentatively, D is TRBD2 (5 bases). Germline CDR1 reads SGHAT; CDR2 reads FQNNGV. Trimming took 5 bases from V and 9 from J, leaving 17 bases between them. The length of the CDR3 is 13 residues. This CDR3 is CASSLGVNIGQYF. Here the CDR3 DNA reads TGTGCCAGCAGCCTCGGGGTGAACATAGGGCAGTACTTC. The whole variable domain, filled in from reference TRBV11-2 and TRBJ2-7, reads EAGVAQSPRYKIIEKRQSVAFWCNPISGHATLYWYQQILGQGPKLLIQFQNNGVVDDSQLPKDRFSAERLKGVDSTLKIQPAKLEDSAVYLCASSLGVNIGQYFGPGTRLTVT.

The V gene is TRBV2, the J gene TRBJ2-7; D is undetermined. Germline loops: CDR1 SNHLY, CDR2 FYNNEI. This CDR3 spans 15 amino acids. V was clipped by 5 bases and J by 2 bases, with 16 bases between them. This CDR3 is CASSKSVPRAYEQYF. The DNA for the CDR3 is TGTGCCAGCAGTAAAAGTGTGCCTCGGGCCTACGAGCAGTACTTC.

This clone was seen a few times. The CDR3 region has the DNA TGTGCCAGCAGTGAAATAGGGGGCTCCGTTGGCTACACCTTC. Translating it yields CASSEIGGSVGYTF. V gene TRBV6-1 combines with J gene TRBJ1-2; 7 nucleotides agree with TRBD1. Trimming at V came to 2 bases and at J to 7 bases, leaving 7 bases not matched to a gene. This CDR3 has 14 residues. The germline V gene has CDR1 MNHNS and CDR2 SASEGT.

V gene TRBV14 combines with J gene TRBJ2-7; 7 bases fit TRBD1. The germline CDR1 and CDR2 sequences are SGHDN and FVKESK. CDR3 length equals 15 residues. V lost 1 base, J lost 3 bases, and 6 bases stayed unmatched. The CDR3 nucleotides are TGTGCCAGCAGCCAAGGGCGGACAGGTGGCTACGAGCAGTACTTC. This translates into CASSQGRTGGYEQYF.

V is TRBV6-5 and J is TRBJ2-7; D might be TRBD1 (5 bases). Germline V gene sequence: CDR1 MNHEY, CDR2 SVGAGI. The CDR3 is 15 amino acids. The V and J ends lost 4 bases and 2 bases respectively, with 15 bases between them. CDR3 coding DNA: TGTGCCAGCAGTTTTTCCTCCAGGGTTACCTACGAGCAGTACTTC. Its translation: CASSFSSRVTYEQYF.

The rearrangement links TRBV4-2 to TRBJ2-1; 11 nucleotides line up with TRBD2. Germline CDR1 is LGHNA and CDR2 is YNFKEQ. With V trimmed by 2 bases and J by 2 bases, 8 bases remained unmatched. The CDR3 extends over 18 amino acids. This CDR3 is CASSQSGSGRAPYNEQFF. In DNA, the CDR3 is TGTGCCAGCAGCCAAAGCGGTAGCGGGAGGGCCCCCTACAATGAGCAGTTCTTC.

This clone was counted between two and nine times. The rearrangement uses TRBV7-8 and TRBJ2-6, with no clear D. The V end lost 8 bases, the J end lost 2 bases, and 13 bases lay between the germline ends. This CDR3 spans 15 amino acids. Germline V CDR1 and CDR2: SGHVS, FQNEAQ. The CDR3 nucleotides read TGTGCCAGCCGCAAGCCCGGTGCTGGGGCCAACGTCCTGACTTTC. It is translated as CASRKPGAGANVLTF.